This TCR beta chain was recovered during a study of blood T cell repertoires in COVID-19. Trimming removed 1 base at V and 5 bases at J, with 15 bases between. CDR3 length: 15 residues. Germline assignment: CDR1 SEHNR and CDR2 FQNEAQ (reference sequence). Produced via immunoSEQ multiplex PCR; TCRdb's table is partial and in-frame only. The repertoire holds a few hundred thousand clones, with 89% as singletons. This sequence originates from a woman aged 40-49 years who had recovered from COVID-19. V is TRBV7-9 and J is TRBJ2-7, with a tentative D call TRBD1 (6 bases). Sequencing was done on a sample of peripheral blood. This CDR3 reads CASSLGTDTLNEQYV. The DNA for the CDR3 is TGTGCCAGCAGCTTAGGGACAGATACCCTAAACGAGCAGTACGTC.